These T cell receptor beta chains were read from a single sample in a study of neoadjuvant anti-PD-1 for oral cavity cancer. Generated by immunoSEQ multiplex PCR, the TCRdb table keeps only in-frame clones and is missing some. This sample has 72,000 or so clones, with about nine tenths found just once. Sequenced here: PBMCs, sampled after nivolumab (anti-PD-1) treatment. The source of these receptors is a person aged 40 to 85 with oral cavity squamous cell carcinoma. Both conserved end residues are part of each CDR3. A D gene is named only where the DNA matches it firmly. Clone size is shown for a subset of rows, as once, few, many or a class of expanded clone.

TRBV7-3	NA	NA	TRBJ2-2	TGTGCCAGCAGCCCAGAACGGGGCTCGGGAACCGGGGAGCTGTTTTTT	CASSPERGSGTGELFF
TRBV19	NA	NA	TRBJ2-7	TGTGCCAGTAGTGTCAAGGCGACCTACGAGCAGTACTTC	CASSVKATYEQYF
TRBV12-5	NA	NA	TRBJ2-7	TGTGCTAGTGGTTCTCGATACGAGCAGTACTTC	CASGSRYEQYF
TRBV19	NA	NA	TRBJ1-2	TGTGCCAGTAGTATTACAAGTTTTCGGGAAAACTATGGCTACACCTTC	CASSITSFRENYGYTF
TRBV5-6	NA	NA	TRBJ1-1	TGTGCCAGCAGCCGACAGGCCACTGAAGCTTTCTTT	CASSRQATEAFF
TRBV7-2	TRBD2	NA	TRBJ2-1	TGTGCCAGCAGACCCTTTAGCGGGAGGTACAATGAGCAGTTCTTC	CASRPFSGRYNEQFF
TRBV25-1	TRBD2	NA	TRBJ2-5	TGTGCCAGCAGTGAATGGGGACTAGCGGGGGGGAAGGAGACCCAGTACTTC	CASSEWGLAGGKETQYF
TRBV9	NA	NA	TRBJ1-1	TGTGCCAGCAGCGCGGGTCCCGCGAACACTGAAGCTTTCTTT	CASSAGPANTEAFF
TRBV5-4	TRBD1	NA	TRBJ2-3	TGTGCCAGCAGCGCCGGGACAGGTGGCACAGATACGCAGTATTTT	CASSAGTGGTDTQYF
TRBV29-1	NA	NA	TRBJ1-2	TGCAGCGTTGAATCCCGGGGGGGTGATGGCTACACCTTC	CSVESRGGDGYTF
TRBV4-1	NA	NA	TRBJ1-2	TGCGCCGGCCGGGACACTCGTGGCGGCTACACCTTC	CAGRDTRGGYTF
TRBV7-3	TRBD2	once	TRBJ2-1	TGTGCCAGCAGCTTTAGAGCGGGGAATAATTACAATGAGCAGTTCTTC	CASSFRAGNNYNEQFF
TRBV10-3	TRBD2	NA	TRBJ2-3	TGTGCCATCAGTGAGTCGATTCTAGCGGGGGGCACAGATACGCAGTATTTT	CAISESILAGGTDTQYF
TRBV23-1	NA	NA	TRBJ1-6	TGCGCCAGCAGTCAACTGGGTCGAGACTCACCCCTCCACTTT	CASSQLGRDSPLHF
TRBV10-1	TRBD1	NA	TRBJ2-1	TGCGCCAGCGGCCGGGACAGGGCTTCTCGGCAGTTCTTC	CASGRDRASRQFF
TRBV4-2	NA	NA	TRBJ2-6	TGTGCCAGCAGCCCCTATGGGGGGCCTGGGGCCAACGTCCTGACTTTC	CASSPYGGPGANVLTF
TRBV28	TRBD1	NA	TRBJ2-7	TGTGCCAGCAAATCCCCAACAGGGGGCCTGGGGGAGCAGTACTTC	CASKSPTGGLGEQYF